Listed here are 27 T cell receptor beta chains from one sample, sequenced in a study of T cells in Graves' hyperthyroidism and ophthalmopathy. TCR beta CDR3 regions were amplified from RNA transcripts. The HTBI set primed first-round TCR CDR3 RT-PCR. Each CDR3 protein gets one entry after TCRdb re-called the multiplex PCR reads with MiXCR. The data hold around 600,000 distinct CDR3 sequences, with about 14% observed a single time. The sample was blood. The origin of the receptors is a woman aged 45-65 years with Graves' ophthalmopathy.

The sample holds many counts of this clonotype. The chain recombines TRBV27 with TRBJ2-7, with D possibly being TRBD1 or TRBD2 (5 bases each). The CDR3 has 15 amino acids. The germline V gene has CDR1 MNHEY and CDR2 SMNVEV (reference sequence). Between the trimmed V and J ends, which lost 3 bases and 2 bases, there was a span of 14 bases. CDR3 coding DNA: TGTGCCAGCAGTTTTCACCGGGACCGAGCCTACGAGCAGTACTTC. Protein: CASSFHRDRAYEQYF.

The CDR3 loop is CASHSSGNTYEQYF. CDR3 DNA sequence: TGTGCCAGTCATTCTAGCGGCAATACCTACGAGCAGTACTTC. The chain links TRBV28 to TRBJ2-7; 7 nucleotides align to TRBD2. Per germline, CDR1 MDHEN and CDR2 SYDVKM. The CDR3 covers 14 residues. V lost 9 bases to trimming and J lost 2 bases; unmatched junction nucleotides: 10.

The chain joins TRBV15 to TRBJ2-7; no clear D gene. Germline V gene lookup returns CDR1 LNHNV and CDR2 YYDKDF (reference sequence). The CDR3 loop spans 12 amino acids. Trimming removed 2 bases at V and 7 bases at J, with 9 bases between. The CDR3 loop reads CATSRFLQEQYF. For the CDR3, the DNA is TGTGCCACCAGCAGATTCCTCCAGGAGCAGTACTTC.

The rearrangement links TRBV6-2 or TRBV6-3 to TRBJ2-7, with 11 bases identical to TRBD2. The germline V gene has CDR1 MNHEY and CDR2 SVGEGT. The CDR3 has 16 amino acids. Losses at the gene ends were 6 bases for V and 0 bases for J; bases not matched to a gene: 7. The CDR3 DNA sequence: TGTGCCAGCAGATCCTTAGCGGGAGGGTCCTCCTACGAGCAGTACTTC. It yields the protein CASRSLAGGSSYEQYF.

This clonotype was picked up many times. The chain combines TRBV28 with TRBJ2-2, with 7 bases identical to TRBD2. Trimming at V came to 2 bases and at J to 5 bases, leaving 5 bases not matched to a gene. The V gene's germline CDR1 is MDHEN and CDR2 SYDVKM. CDR3 size: 15 residues. The CDR3 nucleotides are TGTGCCAGCAGTTTAGCCCTAGCGGTAACCGGGGAGCTGTTTTTT. Its protein is CASSLALAVTGELFF.

In regard to this clonotype: This may come from a read error, since a much larger clone is one base off. The rearrangement joins TRBV18 to TRBJ1-6; D may be TRBD1 (5 bases). V was clipped by 6 bases and J by 7 bases, with 16 bases between them. CDR3 size: 15 residues. Germline CDR1 and CDR2: KGHSH and LQKENI. CDR3 sequence reads: CASSHDKGQNSPLHF. The DNA of the CDR3 is TGTGCCAGCTCGCACGACAAGGGGCAAAATTCACCCCTCCACTTT.

This clonotype was seen a single time. The junction departs from germline at one end; a sequencing error may be responsible. This CDR3 reads CASSQDLVSGQFYNGQFF. CDR3 DNA: TGTGCCAGCAGCCAAGATCTCGTATCGGGACAGTTCTACAATGGGCAGTTCTTC. The V call is TRBV3-1, the J call TRBJ2-1; 7 bases are a match to TRBD1. The CDR3 is 18 residues long. The germline V gene has CDR1 LGHDT and CDR2 YNNKEL (reference sequence).

This clonotype was counted only a few times. V gene TRBV7-2 combines with J gene TRBJ2-7; the match to TRBD2 covers 7 bases. The CDR3 is 15 amino acids. The V and J ends lost 1 base and 7 bases, in that order; junction bases with no gene match: 10. Per the germline V gene, CDR1 is SGHTA and CDR2 is FQGNSA. Written as DNA, the CDR3 is TGTGCCAGCAGCTTAGATCGACGTGGGGGGGGTGAGCAGTACTTC. Protein product: CASSLDRRGGGEQYF.

The sample holds many counts of this clonotype. The chain is built from TRBV7-9 and TRBJ2-1; D call uncertain. Trimming shortened V by 6 bases and J by 1 base, and 13 bases separated the two germline ends. Germline CDR1 is SEHNR and CDR2 is FQNEAQ (reference sequence). The CDR3 is 15 residues long. The CDR3 DNA is TGTGCCAGCAGTAGCCAAATTTTTTCCTACAATGAGCAGTTCTTC. Its protein is CASSSQIFSYNEQFF.

There are many counts of this clonotype. The chain uses TRBV11-1 and TRBJ2-1, with 12 bases identical to TRBD2. V lost 4 bases and J lost 8; bases outside the gene matches: 6. The CDR3 length is 15 residues. Germline CDR1 is SGHAT and CDR2 is FQDESV (reference sequence). The CDR3 nucleotides are TGTGCCAGCAGCTCCCGACTAGCGGGAGTATATGAGCAGTTCTTC. Residues: CASSSRLAGVYEQFF.

This clonotype was counted ten times or more. The V gene is TRBV12-3 or TRBV12-4, the J gene TRBJ2-2, with 11 nucleotides matching TRBD2. CDR3 size: 16 residues. V lost 0 bases, J lost 7 bases, and 4 bases stayed unmatched. The CDR3 DNA reads TGTGCCAGCAGTTTAGCTGTAGCGGGAGGGATCGGGGAGCTGTTTTTT. Its protein product is CASSLAVAGGIGELFF.

This clonotype was observed a handful of times. This chain links TRBV6-1 with TRBJ1-1; 9 bases are a match to TRBD1. Losses at the gene ends were 11 bases for V and 4 bases for J; bases not matched to a gene: 17. This CDR3 has 16 residues. CDR1 MNHNS and CDR2 SASEGT come from the germline V gene. CDR3 loop: CAGSGTGLSHGTEAFF. The CDR3 DNA follows: TGTGCCGGATCCGGGACAGGGCTCTCCCATGGCACTGAAGCTTTCTTT.

The rearrangement uses TRBV28 and TRBJ2-1; 12 positions agree with TRBD2. After removal of 5 bases from V and 6 bases from J, the junction contained 11 bases not matched to a gene. The CDR3 consists of 17 residues. Germline V gene lookup returns CDR1 MDHEN and CDR2 SYDVKM. CDR3 protein: CASSARARLAGVNEQFF. The DNA for the CDR3 is TGTGCCAGCAGTGCTCGCGCTAGACTAGCGGGAGTCAATGAGCAGTTCTTC.

To note about this clonotype: Just one base apart from a much larger clone, this may be a read error. The genes are TRBV6-4 and TRBJ1-2, with a weak D call TRBD1 (5 bases). This CDR3 region has 15 residues. Germline V CDR1 and CDR2: MRHNA, SNTAGT. The CDR3 bases are TGTGCCAGCAGTGAAGCGCGGCGGGGGAACTATGGCCACACCTTC. Protein: CASSEARRGNYGHTF.

This clonotype was seen ten or more times. The CDR3 here is CASSQITDTQYF. CDR3 coding DNA: TGTGCCAGCAGCCAAATCACTGATACGCAGTATTTT. V gene TRBV3-1 combines with J gene TRBJ2-3; D not resolved. The V gene lost 2 bases and the J gene lost 6 bases, with 6 bases spanning the gap. The V gene's germline CDR1 is LGHDT and CDR2 YNNKEL (reference sequence). The CDR3 sequence is 12 residues long.

This clonotype was recorded at least ten times. This chain joins TRBV6-2 or TRBV6-3 and TRBJ2-3; the match to TRBD2 covers 7 bases. With V trimmed by 4 bases and J by 2 bases, 9 bases remained unmatched. Germline V gene sequence: CDR1 MNHEY, CDR2 SVGEGT. The CDR3 consists of 16 residues. CDR3 residues: CASSLRASGYTDTQYF. In DNA form, the CDR3 reads TGTGCCAGCAGTTTGCGGGCTAGCGGATACACAGATACGCAGTATTTT.

This clonotype was seen a handful of times. Its ends do not fully match the called genes, so a read error is possible. V gene TRBV6-5 combines with J gene TRBJ2-1; possible D gene TRBD2, 6 bases. This CDR3 region has 14 residues. Germline V gene lookup returns CDR1 MNHEY and CDR2 SVGAGI. In nucleotides, the CDR3 is TGTGCCAGCAGTTACTCGGGACTCTACATTGAGCAGTTCTTC. Its translation is CASSYSGLYIEQFF.

This clonotype was observed a handful of times. The CDR3 reads CASIPIGAGANVLTF. DNA for the CDR3: TGTGCCAGCATCCCAATCGGTGCTGGGGCCAACGTCCTGACTTTC. V is TRBV6-1 and J is TRBJ2-6; D not certain. Trimming cost V 7 bases and J 2 bases, with 12 bases left between them. The CDR3 extends over 15 amino acids. The germline V gene encodes CDR1 MNHNS and CDR2 SASEGT.

This clonotype was recorded a few times. The chain links TRBV7-3 to TRBJ2-1; no definite D call. Trimming shortened V by 2 bases and J by 0 bases, and 5 bases separated the two germline ends. The CDR3 consists of 14 residues. From germline, CDR1 is SGHTA and CDR2 FQGTGA. Here the CDR3 reads CASSLFSSYNEQFF. Here the CDR3 DNA reads TGTGCCAGCAGCTTATTCAGCTCCTACAATGAGCAGTTCTTC.

This clonotype showed up just a few times. The chain employs TRBV7-2 and TRBJ2-3, with TRBD1 identical over 9 bases. V lost 5 bases, J lost 0 bases, and 3 bases stayed unmatched. The CDR3 is 15 residues long. Germline V lookup: CDR1 SGHTA, CDR2 FQGNSA. DNA of the CDR3: TGTGCCAGCAGCCGGGACAGGGCTAGCACAGATACGCAGTATTTT. It encodes CASSRDRASTDTQYF.

This clonotype occurred a few times. The chain carries TRBV30 and TRBJ2-1, with 9 bases that match TRBD1. The CDR3 totals 14 residues. Germline lookup yields CDR1 GTSNPN and CDR2 SVGIG (reference sequence). Losses at the gene ends were 4 bases for V and 9 bases for J; bases not matched to a gene: 10. This chain's CDR3 is CAWIHGTGWTEQFF. DNA of the CDR3: TGTGCCTGGATCCACGGGACAGGGTGGACTGAGCAGTTCTTC.

The chain recombines TRBV20-1 with TRBJ2-1, with 10 bases identical to TRBD2. Trimming cost V 2 bases and J 9 bases; bases outside gene matches: 7. The CDR3 is made up of 14 amino acids. Germline lookup yields CDR1 DFQATT and CDR2 SNEGSKA (reference sequence). The CDR3 protein is CSARPSGRAGEQFF. The CDR3 DNA sequence: TGCAGTGCTAGACCCAGCGGGAGGGCTGGTGAGCAGTTCTTC.

This clonotype appeared many times. The chain carries TRBV7-2 and TRBJ1-2; 12 nucleotides align to TRBD1. V gave up 5 bases and J gave up 8 bases; unmatched junction bases: 9. The CDR3 totals 15 residues. Germline loops: CDR1 SGHTA, CDR2 FQGNSA. As DNA, the CDR3 is TGTGCCAGCAGCCATCCGGGACAGGGGGCGCAGGGCTACACCTTC. As protein: CASSHPGQGAQGYTF. The full variable domain, rest sourced from reference TRBV7-2 and TRBJ1-2, is GAGVSQSPSNKVTEKGKDVELRCDPISGHTALYWYRQSLGQGLEFLIYFQGNSAPDKSGLPSDRFSAERTGGSVSTLTIQRTQQEDSAVYLCASSHPGQGAQGYTFGSGTRLTVV.

This clonotype was found many times. The J gene is TRBJ2-5, the V gene TRBV5-5; tentatively, D is TRBD1 (7 bases). CDR3 length: 16 amino acids. Trimming left V 4 bases short and J 4 bases short, with 20 bases between. Germline assignment: CDR1 SGHKS and CDR2 YYEKEE (reference sequence). The CDR3 DNA reads TGTGCCAGCAGCCACGACCGGGGGACAGTGAGAGAGACCCAGTACTTC. This codes for CASSHDRGTVRETQYF. Based on the CDR3 plus reference TRBV5-5 and TRBJ2-5, the full variable domain is DAGVTQSPTHLIKTRGQQVTLRCSPISGHKSVSWYQQVLGQGPQFIFQYYEKEERGRGNFPDRFSARQFPNYSSELNVNALLLGDSALYLCASSHDRGTVRETQYFGPGTRLLVL.

The sample holds a few counts of this clonotype. The chain recombines TRBV10-3 with TRBJ2-1, with 7 bases fitting TRBD2. The germline CDR1 and CDR2 sequences are ENHRY and SYGVKD. V was clipped by 0 bases and J by 7 bases; unmatched bases: 6. There are 15 residues in the CDR3. CDR3 protein: CAISESGGIKNEQFF. In nucleotides, the CDR3 is TGTGCCATCAGTGAGTCGGGGGGGATCAAGAATGAGCAGTTCTTC.

The CDR3 DNA sequence: TGTGCCAGCAGACCCAAGGGAAGGGAGAATTCACCCCTCCACTTT. Amino acid sequence: CASRPKGRENSPLHF. V and J are TRBV25-1 and TRBJ1-6; D unresolved. The CDR3 sequence is 15 residues long. CDR1 and CDR2 from the germline V gene are MGHDK and SYGVNS. V lost 6 bases and J lost 7, with 16 bases in between.

This clonotype occurred a few times. This chain connects TRBV7-8 to TRBJ2-7; perhaps TRBD2 as D (7 bases). CDR3 length equals 14 residues. Germline V lookup: CDR1 SGHVS, CDR2 FQNEAQ. The V gene lost 1 base and the J gene lost 7 bases, with 14 bases spanning the gap. The CDR3 region is CASSLEGGGGEQYF. CDR3 sequence (DNA): TGTGCCAGCAGCTTAGAAGGGGGGGGCGGTGAGCAGTACTTC.